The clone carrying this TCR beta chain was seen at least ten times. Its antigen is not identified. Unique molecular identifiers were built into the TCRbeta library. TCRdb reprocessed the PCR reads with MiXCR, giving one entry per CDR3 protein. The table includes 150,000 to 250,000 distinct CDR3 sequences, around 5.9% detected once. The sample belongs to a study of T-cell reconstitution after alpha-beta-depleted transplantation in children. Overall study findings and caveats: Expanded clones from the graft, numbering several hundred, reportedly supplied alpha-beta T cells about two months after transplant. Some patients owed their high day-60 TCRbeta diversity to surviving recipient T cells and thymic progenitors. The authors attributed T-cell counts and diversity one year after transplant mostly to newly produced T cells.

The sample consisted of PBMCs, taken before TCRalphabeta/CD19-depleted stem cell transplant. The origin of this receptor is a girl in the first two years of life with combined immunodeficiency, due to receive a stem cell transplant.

CDR3 nucleotides: TGTGCCAGCAGCTTAGGGGCAGGGGGCTTAGATACGCAGTATTTT. This sequence encodes CASSLGAGGLDTQYF. The chain employs TRBV7-6 and TRBJ2-3; 8 bases are a match to TRBD1. V was pared by 1 base and J by 5 bases, with 5 bases of the junction left unmatched. This CDR3 comprises 15 residues. Germline lookup yields CDR1 SGHVS and CDR2 FNYEAQ.